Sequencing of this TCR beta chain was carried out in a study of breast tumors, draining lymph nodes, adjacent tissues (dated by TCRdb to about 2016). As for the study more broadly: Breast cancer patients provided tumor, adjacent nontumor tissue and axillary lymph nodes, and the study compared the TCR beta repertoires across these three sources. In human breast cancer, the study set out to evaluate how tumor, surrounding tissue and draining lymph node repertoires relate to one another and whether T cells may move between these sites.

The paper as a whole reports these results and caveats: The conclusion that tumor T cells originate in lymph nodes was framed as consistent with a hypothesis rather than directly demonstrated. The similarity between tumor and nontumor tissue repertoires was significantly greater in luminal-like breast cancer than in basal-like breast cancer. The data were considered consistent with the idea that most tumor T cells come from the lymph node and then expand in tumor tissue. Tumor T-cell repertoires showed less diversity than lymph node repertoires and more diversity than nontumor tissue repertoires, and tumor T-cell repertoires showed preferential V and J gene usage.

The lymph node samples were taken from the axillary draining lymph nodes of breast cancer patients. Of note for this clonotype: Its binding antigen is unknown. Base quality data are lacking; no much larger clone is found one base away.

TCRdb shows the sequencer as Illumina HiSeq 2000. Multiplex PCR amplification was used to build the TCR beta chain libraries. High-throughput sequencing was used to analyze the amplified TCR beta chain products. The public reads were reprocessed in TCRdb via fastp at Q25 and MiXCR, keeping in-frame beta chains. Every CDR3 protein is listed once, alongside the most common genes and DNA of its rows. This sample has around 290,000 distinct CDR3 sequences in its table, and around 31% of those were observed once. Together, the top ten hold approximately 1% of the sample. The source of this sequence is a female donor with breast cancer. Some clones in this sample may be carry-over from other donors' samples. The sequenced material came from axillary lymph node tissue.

The CDR3 protein: CASSRGGQGYGNTIYF. The DNA sequence is given as TGTGCCAGCAGTCGGGGTGGACAGGGGTATGGAAACACCATATATTTT. The receptor chain draws on TRBV6-1 and TRBJ1-3; a stretch of 9 junction bases matches TRBD1. Ends trimmed: V by 5 bases, J by 3 bases; bases unmatched to a gene: 8. Via the germline V gene, CDR1 is MNHNS and CDR2 SASEGT. The CDR3 measures 16 amino acids from cysteine to phenylalanine. The entry retains the CDR3 DNA only, 48 bases that are in frame from base 1.